The 8 T cell receptor beta chains listed next were all sequenced from one sample in a study of response to subunit inactivated influenza vaccine listed by TCRdb under 2018. Libraries were prepared through RT-PCR. For sequencing, an Illumina HiSeq 2500 was employed. The public reads were reprocessed in TCRdb via fastp at Q25 and MiXCR, keeping in-frame beta chains. When rows share a CDR3 protein, they turn into one entry using the most common DNA and genes. This sample is represented by about 520,000 distinct CDR3 sequences; 7.2% of them were singletons. Approximately 14% of the sample is held by the ten biggest clonotypes. The specimen was PBMCs from blood, collected about 23 months after vaccination. Source of these receptors: a man aged 50-75 years who received an inactivated influenza vaccine. Donor details come from another sample of the same person, matched by shared clones.

This clonotype was seen more than once but under ten times. Its ends do not fully match the called genes, so a read error is possible. This sequence joins TRBV4-2 and TRBJ2-3; no clear D. The CDR3 covers 16 residues. Germline CDR1 and CDR2: LGHNA and YNFKEQ. CDR3 region: CASSQDLGGGTDTQYF. As DNA, the CDR3 is TGCGCCAGCAGCCAAGATCTGGGCGGTGGCACAGATACGCAGTATTTT.

This clonotype occurred a few times. CDR3: CASSRRRLNTEAFF. CDR3 sequence (DNA): TGTGCCAGCAGCCGCCGGAGGTTGAACACTGAAGCTTTCTTT. The chain is built from TRBV6-1 and TRBJ1-1; D is unclear. This CDR3 contains 14 residues. Germline values: CDR1 MNHNS, CDR2 SASEGT. V was pared by 6 bases and J by 0 bases, with 11 bases between.

This clonotype occurred a few times. The chain links TRBV29-1 to TRBJ2-7, with 9 bases aligning to TRBD1. The CDR3 contains 12 residues. V shed 7 bases, J shed 5 bases, and the junction held 6 bases outside the gene matches. CDR1 is SQVTM and CDR2 is ANQGSEA in the germline V gene. This CDR3 is CSAGTGRDEQYF. In DNA, the CDR3 is TGCAGCGCTGGGACAGGGAGGGACGAGCAGTACTTC.

This clonotype has more than one count but fewer than ten. The chain recombines TRBV20-1 with TRBJ2-4; TRBD2 aligns across 11 bases. The CDR3 runs 15 residues. V was pared by 6 bases and J by 9 bases, with 13 bases of the junction left unmatched. Germline V gene data show CDR1 as DFQATT and CDR2 as SNEGSKA (reference sequence). The CDR3 DNA sequence: TGCAGTGCCTCCCCCTGGCTAGCGGGGGGCAGCATTCAGTACTTC. Its translation is CSASPWLAGGSIQYF.

The chain carries TRBV6-1 and TRBJ2-2; tentatively, D is TRBD1 (5 bases). The CDR3 loop spans 14 amino acids. The germline gives CDR1 MNHNS, CDR2 SASEGT. V shed 7 bases and J shed 1 base, with 10 bases lying between them. CDR3 nucleotides: TGTGCCAGCAAGGGGCCAAAGAACACCGGGGAGCTGTTTTTT. It encodes CASKGPKNTGELFF.

The genes are TRBV7-9 and TRBJ1-1, with D possibly TRBD1 on 5 matching bases. Trimming cost V 2 bases and J 3 bases, with 13 bases left between them. The CDR3 consists of 15 residues. The germline V gene has CDR1 SEHNR and CDR2 FQNEAQ (reference sequence). Here the CDR3 reads CASSLSGGRYTEAFF. The DNA of the CDR3 is TGTGCCAGCAGCTTATCGGGGGGTAGGTACACTGAAGCTTTCTTT. Looking up the rest from reference TRBV7-9 and TRBJ1-1 gives the full variable domain: DTGVSQNPRHKITKRGQNVTFRCDPISEHNRLYWYRQTLGQGPEFLTYFQNEAQLEKSRLLSDRFSAERPKGSFSTLEIQRTEQGDSAMYLCASSLSGGRYTEAFFGQGTRLTVV.

Only a few counts were recorded for this clonotype. The chain uses TRBV5-1 and TRBJ2-3; the D gene is possibly TRBD1 (6 bases). Germline V gene lookup returns CDR1 SGHRS and CDR2 YFSETQ. V shed 2 bases and J shed 5 bases, with 9 bases lying between them. The length of the CDR3 is 13 residues. CDR3 protein: CASSLRDIDTQYF. CDR3 in DNA: TGCGCCAGCAGCTTACGGGACATAGATACGCAGTATTTT.

In its sample, this clonotype was seen a few times. The rearrangement joins TRBV11-2 to TRBJ2-5, with 9 bases lining up with TRBD1. The junction had 17 bases not matched to a gene; V was cut back by 4 bases and J by 5 bases. Germline assignment: CDR1 SGHAT and CDR2 FQNNGV. The CDR3 sequence is 18 residues long. CDR3: CASSYLPGQGSLGETQYF. The CDR3 DNA is TGTGCCAGCAGCTACCTGCCGGGACAGGGTAGTTTGGGCGAGACCCAGTACTTC.